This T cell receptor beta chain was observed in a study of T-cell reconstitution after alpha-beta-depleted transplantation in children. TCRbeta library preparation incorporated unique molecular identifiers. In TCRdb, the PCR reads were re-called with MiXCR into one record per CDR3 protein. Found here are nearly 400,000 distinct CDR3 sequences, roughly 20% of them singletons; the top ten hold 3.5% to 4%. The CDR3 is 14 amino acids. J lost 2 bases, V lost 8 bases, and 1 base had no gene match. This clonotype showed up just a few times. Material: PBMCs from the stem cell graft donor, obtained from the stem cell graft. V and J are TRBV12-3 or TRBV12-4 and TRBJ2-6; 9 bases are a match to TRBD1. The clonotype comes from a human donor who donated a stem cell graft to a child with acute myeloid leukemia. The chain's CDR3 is CASGTGTGANVLTF. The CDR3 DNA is TGTGCCAGCGGGACAGGGACTGGGGCCAACGTCCTGACTTTC.